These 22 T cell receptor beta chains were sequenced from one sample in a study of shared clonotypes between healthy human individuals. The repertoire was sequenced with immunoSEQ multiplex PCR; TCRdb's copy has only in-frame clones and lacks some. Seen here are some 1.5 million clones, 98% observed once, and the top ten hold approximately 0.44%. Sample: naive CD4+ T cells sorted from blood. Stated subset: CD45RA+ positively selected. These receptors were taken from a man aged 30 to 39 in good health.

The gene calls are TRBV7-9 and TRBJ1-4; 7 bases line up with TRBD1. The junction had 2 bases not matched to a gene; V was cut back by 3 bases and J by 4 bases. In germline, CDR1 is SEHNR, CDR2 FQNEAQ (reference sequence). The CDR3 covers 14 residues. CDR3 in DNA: TGTGCCAGCAGCTTGACAGGGTTTAATGAAAAACTGTTTTTT. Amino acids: CASSLTGFNEKLFF.

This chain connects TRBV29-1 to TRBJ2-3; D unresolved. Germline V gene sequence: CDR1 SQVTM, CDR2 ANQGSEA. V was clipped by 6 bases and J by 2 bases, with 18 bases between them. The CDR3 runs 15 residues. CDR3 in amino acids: CSVDPAARTTDTQYF. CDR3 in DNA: TGCAGCGTAGACCCCGCGGCGCGGACCACAGATACGCAGTATTTT.

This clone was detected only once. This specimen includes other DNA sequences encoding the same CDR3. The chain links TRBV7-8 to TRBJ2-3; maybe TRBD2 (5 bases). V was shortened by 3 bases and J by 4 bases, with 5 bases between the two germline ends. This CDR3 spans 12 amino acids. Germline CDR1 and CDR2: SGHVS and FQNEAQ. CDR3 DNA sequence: TGTGCCAGCAGCTTGCGGGCAGATACGCAGTATTTT. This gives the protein CASSLRADTQYF.

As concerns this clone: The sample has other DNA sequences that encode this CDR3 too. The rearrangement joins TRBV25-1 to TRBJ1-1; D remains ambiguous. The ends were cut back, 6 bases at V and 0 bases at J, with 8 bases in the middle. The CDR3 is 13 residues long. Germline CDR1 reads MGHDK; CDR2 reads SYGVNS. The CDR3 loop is CASRGRVNTEAFF. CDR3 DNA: TGTGCCAGCAGGGGGAGGGTGAACACTGAAGCTTTCTTT.

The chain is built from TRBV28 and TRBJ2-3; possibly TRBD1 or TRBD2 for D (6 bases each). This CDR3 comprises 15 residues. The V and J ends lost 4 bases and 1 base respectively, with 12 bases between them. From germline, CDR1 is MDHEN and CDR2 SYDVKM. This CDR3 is CASSSVRGRTDTQYF. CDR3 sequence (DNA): TGTGCCAGCAGTTCTGTTCGGGGGCGCACAGATACGCAGTATTTT.

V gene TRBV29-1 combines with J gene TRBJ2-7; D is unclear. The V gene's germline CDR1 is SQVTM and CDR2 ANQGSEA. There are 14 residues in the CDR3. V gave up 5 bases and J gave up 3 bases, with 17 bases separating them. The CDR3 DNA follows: TGCAGCGTTAAAATGCCCGGATCAAACTACGAGCAGTACTTC. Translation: CSVKMPGSNYEQYF.

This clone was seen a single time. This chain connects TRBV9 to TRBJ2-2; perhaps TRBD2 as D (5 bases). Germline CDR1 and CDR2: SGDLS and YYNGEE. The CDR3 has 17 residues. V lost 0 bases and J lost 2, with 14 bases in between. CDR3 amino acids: CASSVALLGRNTGELFF. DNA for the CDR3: TGTGCCAGCAGCGTAGCCCTACTAGGAAGAAACACCGGGGAGCTGTTTTTT.

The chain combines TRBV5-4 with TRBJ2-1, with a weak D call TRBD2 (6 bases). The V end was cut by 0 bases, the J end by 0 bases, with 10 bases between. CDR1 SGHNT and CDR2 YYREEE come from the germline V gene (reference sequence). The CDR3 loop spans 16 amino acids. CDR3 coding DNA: TGTGCCAGCAGCTTGGTGCGGGGCAGCTCCTACAATGAGCAGTTCTTC. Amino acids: CASSLVRGSSYNEQFF.

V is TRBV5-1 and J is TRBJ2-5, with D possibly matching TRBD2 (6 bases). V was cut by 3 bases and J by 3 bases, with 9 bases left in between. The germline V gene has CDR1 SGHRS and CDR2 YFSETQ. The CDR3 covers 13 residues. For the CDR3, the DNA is TGCGCCAGCAGCTACGGCGGGAAAGAGACCCAGTACTTC. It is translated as CASSYGGKETQYF.

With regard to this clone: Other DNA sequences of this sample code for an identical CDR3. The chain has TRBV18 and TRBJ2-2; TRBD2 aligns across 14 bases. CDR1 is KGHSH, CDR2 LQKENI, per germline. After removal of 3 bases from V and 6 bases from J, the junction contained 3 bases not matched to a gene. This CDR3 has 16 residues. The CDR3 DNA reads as TGTGCCAGCTCACCGCCGGGACTAGCGGGAGCCGGGGAGCTGTTTTTT. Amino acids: CASSPPGLAGAGELFF.

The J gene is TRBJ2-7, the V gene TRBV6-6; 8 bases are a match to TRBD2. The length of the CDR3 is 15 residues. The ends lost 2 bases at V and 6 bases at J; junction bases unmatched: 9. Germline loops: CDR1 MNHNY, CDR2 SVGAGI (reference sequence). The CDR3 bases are TGTGCCAGCAGTTACCTCAGCGGGAGTCTCGGCGAGCAGTACTTC. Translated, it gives CASSYLSGSLGEQYF.

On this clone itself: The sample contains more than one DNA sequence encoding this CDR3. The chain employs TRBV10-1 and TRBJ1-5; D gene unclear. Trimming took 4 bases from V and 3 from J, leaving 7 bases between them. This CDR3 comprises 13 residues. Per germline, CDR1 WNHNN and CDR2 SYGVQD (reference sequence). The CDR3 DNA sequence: TGCGCCAGCAGTGCAGGCCTCAATCAGCCCCAGCATTTT. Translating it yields CASSAGLNQPQHF.

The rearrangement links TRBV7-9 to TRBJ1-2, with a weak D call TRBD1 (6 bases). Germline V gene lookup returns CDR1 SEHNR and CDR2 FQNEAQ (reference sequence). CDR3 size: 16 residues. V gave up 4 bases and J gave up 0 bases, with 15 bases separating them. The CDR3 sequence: CASSSSRGTSNYGYTF. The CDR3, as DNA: TGTGCCAGCAGCTCCAGCAGGGGTACTTCTAACTATGGCTACACCTTC.

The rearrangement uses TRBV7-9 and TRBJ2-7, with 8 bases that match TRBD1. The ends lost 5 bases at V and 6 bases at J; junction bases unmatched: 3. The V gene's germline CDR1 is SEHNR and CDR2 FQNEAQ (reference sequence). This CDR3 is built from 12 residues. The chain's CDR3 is CASSQTGAEQYF. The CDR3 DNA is TGTGCCAGCAGCCAGACAGGGGCCGAGCAGTACTTC. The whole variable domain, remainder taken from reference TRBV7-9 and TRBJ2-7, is DTGVSQNPRHKITKRGQNVTFRCDPISEHNRLYWYRQTLGQGPEFLTYFQNEAQLEKSRLLSDRFSAERPKGSFSTLEIQRTEQGDSAMYLCASSQTGAEQYFGPGTRLTVT.

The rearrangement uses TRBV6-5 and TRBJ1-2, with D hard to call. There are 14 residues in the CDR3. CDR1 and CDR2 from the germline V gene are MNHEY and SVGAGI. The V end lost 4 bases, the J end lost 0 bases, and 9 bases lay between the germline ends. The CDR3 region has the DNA TGTGCCAGCAGTTTGGGCAGGACTAACTATGGCTACACCTTC. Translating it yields CASSLGRTNYGYTF.

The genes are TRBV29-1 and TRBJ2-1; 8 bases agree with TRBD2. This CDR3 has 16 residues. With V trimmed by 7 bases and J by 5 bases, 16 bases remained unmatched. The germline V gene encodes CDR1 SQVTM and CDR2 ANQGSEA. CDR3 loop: CSGSGTRGRSNNEQFF. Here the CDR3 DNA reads TGCAGCGGTTCCGGGACTAGGGGTCGGTCGAACAATGAGCAGTTCTTC.

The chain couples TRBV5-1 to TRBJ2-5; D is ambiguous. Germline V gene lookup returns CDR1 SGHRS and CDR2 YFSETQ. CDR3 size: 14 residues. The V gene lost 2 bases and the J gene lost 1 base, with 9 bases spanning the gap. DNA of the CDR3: TGCGCCAGCAGCTTTGACCCATCCCAAGAGACCCAGTACTTC. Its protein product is CASSFDPSQETQYF.

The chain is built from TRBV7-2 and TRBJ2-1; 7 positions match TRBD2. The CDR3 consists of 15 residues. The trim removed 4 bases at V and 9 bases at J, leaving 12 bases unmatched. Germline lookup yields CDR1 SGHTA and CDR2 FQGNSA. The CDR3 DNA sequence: TGTGCCAGCAGCTCCCCCCGCGGGAGACTCTTTGAGCAGTTCTTC. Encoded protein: CASSSPRGRLFEQFF. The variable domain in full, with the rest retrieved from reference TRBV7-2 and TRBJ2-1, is GAGVSQSPSNKVTEKGKDVELRCDPISGHTALYWYRQSLGQGLEFLIYFQGNSAPDKSGLPSDRFSAERTGGSVSTLTIQRTQQEDSAVYLCASSSPRGRLFEQFFGPGTRLTVL.

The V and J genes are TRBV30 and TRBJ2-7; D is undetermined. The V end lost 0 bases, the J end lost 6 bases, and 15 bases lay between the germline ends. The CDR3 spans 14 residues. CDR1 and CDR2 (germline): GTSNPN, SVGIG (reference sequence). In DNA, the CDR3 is TGTGCCTGGAGTGTACGACATCAGGCTTCCGAGCAGTACTTC. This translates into CAWSVRHQASEQYF. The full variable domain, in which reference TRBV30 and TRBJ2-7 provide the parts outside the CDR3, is SQTIHQWPATLVQPVGSPLSLECTVEGTSNPNLYWYRQAAGRGLQLLFYSVGIGQISSEVPQNLSASRPQDRQFILSSKKLLLSDSGFYLCAWSVRHQASEQYFGPGTRLTVT.

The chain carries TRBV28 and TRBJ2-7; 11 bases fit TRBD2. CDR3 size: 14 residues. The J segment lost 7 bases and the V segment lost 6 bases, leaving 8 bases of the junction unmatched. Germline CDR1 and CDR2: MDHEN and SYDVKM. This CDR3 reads CASSQLAGEGEQYF. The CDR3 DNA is TGTGCCAGCAGCCAACTAGCGGGAGAGGGAGAGCAGTACTTC.

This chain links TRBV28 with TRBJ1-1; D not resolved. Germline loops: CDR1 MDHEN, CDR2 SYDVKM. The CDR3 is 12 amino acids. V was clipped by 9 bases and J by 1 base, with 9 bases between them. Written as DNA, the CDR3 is TGTGCCAGTAAAGGTCCGAACACTGAAGCTTTCTTT. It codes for CASKGPNTEAFF. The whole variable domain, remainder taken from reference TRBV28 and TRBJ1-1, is DVKVTQSSRYLVKRTGEKVFLECVQDMDHENMFWYRQDPGLGLRLIYFSYDVKMKEKGDIPEGYSVSREKKERFSLILESASTNQTSMYLCASKGPNTEAFFGQGTRLTVV.

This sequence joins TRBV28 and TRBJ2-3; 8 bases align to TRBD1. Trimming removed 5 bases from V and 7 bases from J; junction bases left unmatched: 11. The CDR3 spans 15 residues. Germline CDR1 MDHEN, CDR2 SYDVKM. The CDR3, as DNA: TGTGCCAGCAGTCCGAGGACAGGGCCCTCGCATACGCAGTATTTT. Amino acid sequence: CASSPRTGPSHTQYF.